This entry concerns a single T cell receptor beta chain. Per the study methods: Reference gene primers were amplified, and this amplification served to estimate nucleated cell counts. Sequencing used immunoSEQ multiplex PCR; TCRdb keeps in-frame clones, though not all of them. V and J calls and clone size are copied from that table; D and trimming were computed from the DNA. The data show 45,000 to 65,000 clones, 90% seen once. These data come from a study of blood T cell repertoires in COVID-19. Turning to the study itself: Acute-phase and convalescent COVID-19 samples originated in the United States, Italy and Spain. In each case, the material was cDNA or gDNA derived from T cells, B-cell-depleted T cells, or PBMCs.

The V and J ends lost 3 bases and 3 bases, in that order; junction bases with no gene match: 11. CDR1 and CDR2 (germline): SGDLS, YYNGEE. CDR3 length equals 16 residues. Sequenced: peripheral blood. The rearrangement links TRBV9 to TRBJ1-2; 7 nucleotides line up with TRBD1. This receptor was obtained from a man aged 50 to 59 with acute or convalescent COVID-19. The CDR3 region is CASSAPDRAIYYGYTF. The CDR3 nucleotides read TGTGCCAGCAGCGCTCCAGACAGGGCCATTTACTATGGCTACACCTTC.